This passage covers 18 T cell receptor beta chains from one sample sequenced in a study of cytotoxic CD8 clonotypes in ibrutinib-treated CLL (dated by TCRdb to about 2021). The intended sense of this specimen's time point label: progressive disease on ibrutinib. Library method: the immunoSEQ multiplex PCR assay. TCRdb retrieved this table from immuneACCESS and kept in-frame rearrangements only. Not all clones are present; in checked studies, unresolved V genes account for under half, and no reason is known for the remainder. The sample table holds about 40,000 clones, of which 68% were seen once. Of the sample, about 7.4% falls within the top ten clones. The sample in question was PBMCs, obtained at disease progression, from a patient treated with ibrutinib. Receptor source: a human donor with chronic lymphocytic leukemia.

The chain carries TRBV19 and TRBJ2-7; a possible D gene is TRBD2 (6 bases). The germline V gene has CDR1 LNHDA and CDR2 SQIVND (reference sequence). V was cut by 0 bases and J by 3 bases, with 15 bases left in between. The CDR3 runs 16 residues. DNA of the CDR3: TGTGCCAGTAGTATAGATTCTCGGGACTGGGTCTACGAGCAGTACTTC. Residues: CASSIDSRDWVYEQYF.

V gene TRBV19 combines with J gene TRBJ2-1; 12 nucleotides line up with TRBD2. Germline V gives CDR1 LNHDA, CDR2 SQIVND (reference sequence). Trimming took 8 bases from V and 9 from J; bases not matched to a gene: 8. The CDR3 spans 14 residues. The DNA for the CDR3 is TGTGCCAGTCGTCTAGCGGGAGGGCTTGGTGAGCAGTTCTTC. Protein product: CASRLAGGLGEQFF.

The V and J genes are TRBV19 and TRBJ1-2; D remains ambiguous. The V and J ends lost 7 bases and 2 bases respectively, with 14 bases between them. The CDR3 has 14 amino acids. CDR1 is LNHDA and CDR2 is SQIVND in the germline V gene (reference sequence). The CDR3 DNA sequence: TGTGCCAGTACTGAGAGCAGGAGGAACTATGGCTACACCTTC. Encoded protein: CASTESRRNYGYTF.

As regards this clone: One end of the junction does not line up with germline, which may come from a read error. This chain connects TRBV7-7 to TRBJ2-5, with D possibly matching TRBD2 (5 bases). The CDR3 runs to 16 residues. Germline lookup yields CDR1 SSHAT and CDR2 FNYEAQ (reference sequence). CDR3 coding DNA: TGTGCTAGCAGCCCGCTCGTGTGGGGAGTGGGGGAGACCCAGTACTTC. Translating gives CASSPLVWGVGETQYF.

Only a few counts were recorded for this clone. The chain uses TRBV29-1 and TRBJ2-7; perhaps D is TRBD1 or TRBD2 (6 bases each). This CDR3 spans 13 amino acids. Germline V gene data show CDR1 as SQVTM and CDR2 as ANQGSEA. Trimming left V 2 bases short and J 5 bases short, with 13 bases between. In nucleotides, the CDR3 is TGCAGCGTTGAAAGTCAGGGGAGGAACGAGCAGTACTTC. As protein: CSVESQGRNEQYF.

The sample holds a few counts of this clone. This rearrangement joins TRBV10-2 to TRBJ2-2; D not resolved. CDR3 length: 14 amino acids. Germline CDR1 WSHSY, CDR2 SAAADI. Trimming removed 0 bases from V and 5 bases from J, with 7 bases in between. CDR3 sequence reads: CASSESGETGELFF. The CDR3 bases are TGCGCCAGCAGTGAGTCGGGTGAGACCGGGGAGCTGTTTTTT.

The chain uses TRBV5-4 and TRBJ1-5; no definite D call. This CDR3 has 13 residues. Germline lookup yields CDR1 SGHNT and CDR2 YYREEE (reference sequence). V was cut by 0 bases and J by 5 bases, with 6 bases left in between. The CDR3 nucleotides read TGTGCCAGCAGCTTGGATGGGTATCAGCCCCAGCATTTT. Translated, it gives CASSLDGYQPQHF.

The rearrangement joins TRBV4-2 to TRBJ1-6; D unclear. CDR1 and CDR2 from the germline V gene are LGHNA and YNFKEQ. V dropped 0 bases and J dropped 0 bases, with 3 bases sitting between them. This CDR3 contains 15 residues. Here the CDR3 DNA reads TGTGCCAGCAGCCAAGATTACTCCTATAATTCACCCCTCCACTTT. Translated: CASSQDYSYNSPLHF.

The chain has TRBV28 and TRBJ2-7, with D unclear. V lost 5 bases, J lost 12 bases, and 23 bases lay in between. Germline CDR1 MDHEN, CDR2 SYDVKM. The CDR3 loop spans 14 amino acids. DNA for the CDR3: TGTGCCAGCAGTGCCGTTTTGGGCCGGGTCCCCCCGTACTTC. Protein: CASSAVLGRVPPYF.

This chain links TRBV5-1 with TRBJ2-1; 9 nucleotides line up with TRBD2. The germline V gene has CDR1 SGHRS and CDR2 YFSETQ. This CDR3 has 15 residues. J was trimmed by 12 bases and V by 0 bases; bases with no gene match: 10. The CDR3 DNA sequence: TGCGCCAGCAGCTTGGGAGTAGCGGGAGAGACGAGGCAGTTCTTC. This gives the protein CASSLGVAGETRQFF. The complete variable domain, with remaining parts taken from reference TRBV5-1 and TRBJ2-1, reads KAGVTQTPRYLIKTRGQQVTLSCSPISGHRSVSWYQQTPGQGLQFLFEYFSETQRNKGNFPGRFSGRQFSNSRSEMNVSTLELGDSALYLCASSLGVAGETRQFFGPGTRLTVL.

V gene TRBV11-3 combines with J gene TRBJ2-3, with no clear D. The CDR3 sequence is 15 residues long. Germline CDR1 reads SGHNT; CDR2 reads YENEEA. Trimming cost V 0 bases and J 3 bases, with 10 bases left between them. The CDR3 is CASSLEGKETDTQYF. The CDR3 DNA reads TGTGCCAGCAGCTTAGAGGGAAAGGAGACAGATACGCAGTATTTT.

The chain joins TRBV28 to TRBJ1-6, with a tentative D call TRBD1 (6 bases). This CDR3 has 14 residues. The germline V gene encodes CDR1 MDHEN and CDR2 SYDVKM. V shed 4 bases and J shed 7 bases, with 11 bases lying between them. The CDR3 DNA follows: TGTGCCAGCAGTTCTCCCGGACAGAATTCACCCCTCCACTTT. This codes for CASSSPGQNSPLHF.

The J gene is TRBJ2-7, the V gene TRBV5-1, with TRBD1 matching over 7 bases. The CDR3 runs to 16 residues. V lost 1 base, J lost 0 bases, and 7 bases stayed unmatched. Germline assignment: CDR1 SGHRS and CDR2 YFSETQ. As DNA, the CDR3 is TGCGCCAGCAGCTTGTCTTCGGGACAGAGCTCCTACGAGCAGTACTTC. Its translation is CASSLSSGQSSYEQYF.

V is TRBV25-1 and J is TRBJ2-1; D unresolved. Trimming stripped 8 bases from V and 6 bases from J, with 14 bases between. The CDR3 has 13 residues. CDR1 MGHDK and CDR2 SYGVNS come from the germline V gene. CDR3 coding DNA: TGTGCCAGCTGCCCGACGCACCGCAATGAGCAGTTCTTC. This codes for CASCPTHRNEQFF.

The chain joins TRBV6-1 to TRBJ1-5, with D unresolved. V was shortened by 3 bases and J by 1 base, with 10 bases between the two germline ends. The CDR3 is 15 amino acids. The germline gives CDR1 MNHNS, CDR2 SASEGT. The chain's CDR3 is CASSDPGRSNQPQHF. Here the CDR3 DNA reads TGTGCCAGCAGTGATCCCGGTCGGAGCAATCAGCCCCAGCATTTT.

The rearrangement links TRBV6-5 to TRBJ2-4; no clear D. The CDR3 is 15 amino acids. V lost 6 bases and J lost 2, with 14 bases in between. Germline CDR1 reads MNHEY; CDR2 reads SVGAGI. CDR3 sequence: CASSLGRVTKNIQYF. The CDR3 DNA is TGTGCCAGCAGCCTGGGTCGGGTCACCAAAAACATTCAGTACTTC.

CDR3 region: CASSLVAGAEQYF. The CDR3 nucleotides read TGTGCCAGCAGCTTGGTCGCGGGTGCTGAGCAGTACTTC. J is TRBJ2-7 and V is TRBV7-9; tentative D call: TRBD2 (5 bases). Trimming removed 3 bases at V and 7 bases at J, with 13 bases between. The germline V gene has CDR1 SEHNR and CDR2 FQNEAQ (reference sequence). This CDR3 has 13 amino acids. The full variable domain, in which reference TRBV7-9 and TRBJ2-7 provide the parts outside the CDR3, is DTGVSQNPRHKITKRGQNVTFRCDPISEHNRLYWYRQTLGQGPEFLTYFQNEAQLEKSRLLSDRFSAERPKGSFSTLEIQRTEQGDSAMYLCASSLVAGAEQYFGPGTRLTVT.

The chain has TRBV14 and TRBJ1-2; D perhaps matches TRBD1 (5 bases). V was pared by 4 bases and J by 5 bases, with 11 bases between. CDR1 SGHDN and CDR2 FVKESK come from the germline V gene. The CDR3 sequence is 13 residues long. This chain's CDR3 is CASSLSQGYGYTF. In nucleotides, the CDR3 is TGTGCCAGCAGCCTTTCTCAGGGTTATGGCTACACCTTC.